These 20 T cell receptor beta chains were sequenced from one sample in a study of blood T cells in healthy people across ages. With a J-beta primer mix and a sample-barcoded 5' primer, a second PCR ran about 6 to 11 cycles. A single record per CDR3 protein comes from TCRdb applying MiXCR to the 5' RACE reads. The repertoire consists of some 760,000 distinct CDR3 sequences, with roughly 25% occurring once and the leading ten covering under 4%. The same data also went into a second study, on T cells of mothers and their children.

Sequenced sample: blood. The receptors shown here come from a boy younger than 18 in good health.

DNA of the CDR3: TGTGCCAGCAGTGACGGACAGAGAAGCACAGATACGCAGTATTTT. It is translated as CASSDGQRSTDTQYF. V and J are TRBV7-3 and TRBJ2-3; D is perhaps TRBD1 (6 bases). V shed 6 bases and J shed 0 bases, with 13 bases lying between them. Germline V lookup: CDR1 SGHTA, CDR2 FQGTGA. CDR3 length: 15 amino acids.

The chain joins TRBV6-6 to TRBJ2-1; 7 nucleotides line up with TRBD2. The CDR3 is 12 residues long. Germline values: CDR1 MNHNY, CDR2 SVGAGI (reference sequence). CDR3 residues: CGTRAGSGEQFF. In nucleotides, the CDR3 is TGTGGCACACGAGCGGGAAGCGGCGAGCAGTTCTTC.

This clonotype came up a few times. The chain employs TRBV19 and TRBJ2-1; maybe TRBD1 (5 bases). CDR1 and CDR2 from the germline V gene are LNHDA and SQIVND (reference sequence). V was pared by 3 bases and J by 6 bases, with 15 bases between. This CDR3 has 15 residues. The CDR3 nucleotides read TGTGCCAGTAGTATTGGGCAGGGTCTAGGCAATGAGCAGTTCTTC. Its protein is CASSIGQGLGNEQFF.

In this sample, this clonotype turned up a few times. The chain has TRBV4-3 and TRBJ2-7, with a tentative D call TRBD2 (6 bases). V was cut by 0 bases and J by 0 bases, with 9 bases left in between. CDR1 LGHNA and CDR2 YSLEER come from the germline V gene. The CDR3 spans 15 residues. As DNA, the CDR3 is TGCGCCAGCAGCCAAGATAGGAGGGCCTCCTACGAGCAGTACTTC. Its protein product is CASSQDRRASYEQYF.

This clonotype has just a few counts. The chain couples TRBV7-2 to TRBJ2-5, with 10 bases matching TRBD2. With the DNA end fitting TRBJ2-7 better, the J assignment may be wrong. Germline values: CDR1 SGHTA, CDR2 FQGNSA. The CDR3 consists of 17 residues. Here the CDR3 reads CASSPRLAGKASYEQYF. CDR3 bases: TGTGCCAGCAGCCCACGACTAGCGGGCAAGGCAAGCTACGAGCAGTACTTC.

The rearrangement joins TRBV2 to TRBJ2-3; D not certain. Germline V CDR1 and CDR2: SNHLY, FYNNEI. V was cut by 5 bases and J by 1 base, with 13 bases left in between. The CDR3 is made up of 15 amino acids. The CDR3 DNA reads as TGTGCCAGCAGTTCGCCCCACCTTGGCACAGATACGCAGTATTTT. Translation gives CASSSPHLGTDTQYF.

The chain combines TRBV7-2 with TRBJ2-5; 11 nucleotides line up with TRBD2. The germline V gene encodes CDR1 SGHTA and CDR2 FQGNSA. The CDR3 is made up of 17 amino acids. J gave up 2 bases and V 3 bases, and 8 bases lay outside the gene matches. The CDR3 sequence: CASSFERLAGKQETQYF. The CDR3 DNA sequence: TGTGCCAGCAGCTTCGAAAGACTAGCGGGAAAGCAAGAGACCCAGTACTTC.

This clonotype was counted between two and nine times. The rearrangement uses TRBV6-1 and TRBJ2-5; D may match TRBD1 or TRBD2 (5 bases each). In germline, CDR1 is MNHNS, CDR2 SASEGT. V lost 4 bases and J 3 bases, leaving 9 bases between the germline ends. The CDR3 covers 13 residues. DNA of the CDR3: TGTGCCAGCAGTGTCCTGGGGGAAGAGACCCAGTACTTC. Its protein is CASSVLGEETQYF.

The rearrangement joins TRBV29-1 to TRBJ2-2, with D uncertain. Germline loops: CDR1 SQVTM, CDR2 ANQGSEA. The CDR3 extends over 13 amino acids. With 3 bases removed from V and 5 bases from J, the gap between germline ends came to 10 bases. The CDR3 spells CSVDGSSTGELFF. DNA for the CDR3: TGCAGCGTTGATGGTAGTTCTACCGGGGAGCTGTTTTTT.

This clonotype was counted a few times. The V gene is TRBV29-1, the J gene TRBJ2-1; 9 bases align to TRBD1. V lost 2 bases, J lost 6 bases, and 5 bases stayed unmatched. In germline, CDR1 is SQVTM, CDR2 ANQGSEA. CDR3 size: 14 residues. The chain's CDR3 is CSVEPVGQGNEQFF. CDR3 DNA: TGCAGCGTTGAACCCGTGGGACAGGGCAATGAGCAGTTCTTC.

This clonotype has more than one count but fewer than ten. The chain recombines TRBV6-5 with TRBJ2-7; maybe TRBD2 (5 bases). The V and J ends lost 7 bases and 0 bases respectively, with 16 bases between them. The germline CDR1 and CDR2 sequences are MNHEY and SVGAGI. CDR3 length: 15 amino acids. The CDR3 sequence is CASTPSGVGSYEQYF. Here the CDR3 DNA reads TGTGCCAGCACCCCATCCGGGGTAGGCTCCTACGAGCAGTACTTC.

The CDR3 coding sequence is TGCGCCAGCAGCCAAGATTGGGCGGGACCATACGAGCAGTACTTC. Translating it yields CASSQDWAGPYEQYF. The V gene is TRBV4-3, the J gene TRBJ2-7; TRBD2 might be the D (6 bases). V was shortened by 0 bases and J by 4 bases, with 13 bases between the two germline ends. The CDR3 sequence is 15 residues long. Germline lookup yields CDR1 LGHNA and CDR2 YSLEER.

The chain uses TRBV15 and TRBJ1-4, with D possibly being TRBD1 (5 bases). CDR3 size: 16 residues. Trimming left V 0 bases short and J 0 bases short, with 8 bases between. CDR1 is LNHNV and CDR2 is YYDKDF in the germline V gene (reference sequence). CDR3 DNA: TGTGCCACCAGCAGAGATTGGGGGTCAACTAATGAAAAACTGTTTTTT. The encoded protein is CATSRDWGSTNEKLFF.

The chain employs TRBV2 and TRBJ1-4; possibly TRBD1 for D (5 bases). In germline, CDR1 is SNHLY, CDR2 FYNNEI. This CDR3 is 14 amino acids long. V shed 5 bases and J shed 5 bases, with 12 bases lying between them. The CDR3 DNA follows: TGTGCCAGCAGTTCGACAAGGGGAAATGAAAAACTGTTTTTT. Protein sequence: CASSSTRGNEKLFF.

The rearrangement joins TRBV11-2 to TRBJ1-4, with 7 bases that match TRBD1. Germline V gene data show CDR1 as SGHAT and CDR2 as FQNNGV. V shed 5 bases and J 0 bases; nucleotides not matched to a gene: 9. The CDR3 loop spans 17 amino acids. In DNA form, the CDR3 reads TGTGCCAGCAGCCCCAGGGGGACGCCCACAACTAATGAAAAACTGTTTTTT. It translates to CASSPRGTPTTNEKLFF. Based on the CDR3 plus reference TRBV11-2 and TRBJ1-4, the full variable domain is EAGVAQSPRYKIIEKRQSVAFWCNPISGHATLYWYQQILGQGPKLLIQFQNNGVVDDSQLPKDRFSAERLKGVDSTLKIQPAKLEDSAVYLCASSPRGTPTTNEKLFFGSGTQLSVL.

CDR3 in DNA: TGCAGTGCTAGGGGGGGCAGGGCTAGGGCCTACGAGCAGTACTTC. Protein product: CSARGGRARAYEQYF. The chain carries TRBV20-1 and TRBJ2-7, with D perhaps TRBD1 or TRBD2 (6 bases each). Germline V gene sequence: CDR1 DFQATT, CDR2 SNEGSKA (reference sequence). This CDR3 is built from 15 residues. The germline V and J ends were trimmed by 3 bases and 2 bases, with 17 bases remaining between them.

The genes are TRBV4-3 and TRBJ1-1; D perhaps matches TRBD1 (5 bases). Per the germline V gene, CDR1 is LGHNA and CDR2 is YSLEER. This CDR3 comprises 15 residues. The germline V and J ends were trimmed by 0 bases and 0 bases, with 8 bases remaining between them. The CDR3 here is CASSQDRQMNTEAFF. CDR3 coding DNA: TGCGCCAGCAGCCAAGATCGACAGATGAACACTGAAGCTTTCTTT.

This clonotype was seen only a few times. V is TRBV20-1 and J is TRBJ2-7; D tentatively reads TRBD1 or TRBD2 (5 bases each). The CDR3 covers 14 residues. Trimming removed 3 bases at V and 3 bases at J, with 15 bases between. CDR1 and CDR2 from the germline V gene are DFQATT and SNEGSKA (reference sequence). The CDR3: CSASPRDGLYEQYF. Here the CDR3 DNA reads TGCAGTGCTAGCCCCCGGGACGGACTCTACGAGCAGTACTTC.

V usage is TRBV7-9 and J usage is TRBJ2-3; perhaps D is TRBD1 or TRBD2 (5 bases each). The germline V and J ends were trimmed by 5 bases and 10 bases, with 22 bases remaining between them. CDR1 is SEHNR and CDR2 is FQNEAQ in the germline V gene (reference sequence). This CDR3 spans 15 amino acids. CDR3 amino acids: CASSDRTSGTLAQYF. For the CDR3, the DNA is TGTGCCAGCAGCGACAGAACCTCCGGGACCCTGGCGCAGTATTTT. Filled out from reference TRBV7-9 and TRBJ2-3, the complete variable domain reads DTGVSQNPRHKITKRGQNVTFRCDPISEHNRLYWYRQTLGQGPEFLTYFQNEAQLEKSRLLSDRFSAERPKGSFSTLEIQRTEQGDSAMYLCASSDRTSGTLAQYFGPGTRLTVL.

A note on this clonotype: A junction end diverges from the germline sequence, so it may reflect a read error. V is TRBV18 and J is TRBJ2-1, with 7 positions matching TRBD2. The CDR3 length is 15 residues. Germline V lookup: CDR1 KGHSH, CDR2 LQKENI. The CDR3 DNA is TGTGCCAGCTCGCCGCTAGCGGCGTCCTACGATGAGCAGTTCTTC. Encoded protein: CASSPLAASYDEQFF.